Included here is one TCR beta chain sequence, with context. Its antigen remains undetermined. Nothing much larger sits one base from this clone, and base qualities are not available. Trimming takes 0 bases from V and 1 base from J, and the germline ends sit 7 bases apart. Reading the germline V gene gives CDR1 MNHEY and CDR2 SVGAGI. Including cysteine and phenylalanine, the CDR3 has 15 amino acids. The CDR3 DNA has 45 bases and is translated from base 1. Using the deep immunoSEQ assay, multiplex PCR amplified TCR CDR3 regions from genomic DNA. For each cell subset, the extracted genomic DNA was distributed evenly across all wells of several immunoSEQ 96-well plates, and each plate served as one replicate. For sorted subsets, roughly 190 ng of genomic DNA, equivalent to 25,000 to 35,000 T cell genomes, went into each replicate PCR. The purified libraries were quantified using a Qubit 3.0 fluorometer, sized with a Bioanalyzer 2100, and then quantified again using the KAPA Library Quantification kit. Every immunoSEQ 96-well plate was sequenced on a dedicated single-read 150-cycle Illumina NextSeq 550 flow cell. The authors processed their data as follows. The immunoSEQ output contained only junctional sequences without quality scores, so filtering could not match that applied to full-length reads. To assign V/J genes and CDR3, sequences were annotated using PyIR, a Python wrapper for IgBLAST v1.9, with IMGT germline references. Reads with weak V/J assignments (E-value above 1e-6), missing CDR3, stop codons, out-of-frame junctions, or ambiguous translated residues were removed. A V3J clonotype was defined by an identical inferred V gene, J gene, and CDR3 amino acid sequence. Percentage overlap between repertoires was calculated by dividing the number of shared unique clonotypes by the size of the smaller repertoire. RTK rarefaction, the Chao1 estimator, and Recon v2.1 estimates of unobserved clonotypes were used to assess repertoire richness. OLGA was used to compute generation probabilities for all TCRbeta clonotypes that the gDNA method yielded from a handful of donors. Sourced from immuneACCESS, this table was stored by TCRdb with only in-frame sequences that have V and J called. A share of the clones is absent; for the studies checked, an unresolved V gene accounts for under half, and the remainder has no known explanation. V and J calls plus clone size are reproduced from that table; the DNA served to infer D and trimming. This sample has over a million clones in its table, and approximately 97% of those were observed once. The top ten hold roughly 1.2% of the sample.

The donors were healthy, HIV-negative adults who had no recently reported acute infections or vaccinations. All donors were Caucasian adults living in Nashville, Tennessee, USA. CD4+ T cells were enriched through magnetic negative selection, after which naive cells were positively selected on CD45RA and the remaining negative fraction served as the memory subset. Blood was collected by leukapheresis, and PBMCs were isolated by Ficoll-Histopaque density gradient centrifugation and then cryopreserved in liquid nitrogen vapor phase. Purity and quantity of every magnetically sorted T cell population were checked by analytical flow cytometry. Each sorted fraction had its genomic DNA isolated and then quantified by UV absorbance on a Nanodrop 2000c. The data were obtained in a study of shared clonotypes between healthy human individuals (dated by TCRdb to about 2020). Regarding the complete study: The cohort comprised a couple of women and a few men aged 18 to 49 years. To estimate repertoire size and how much clonotype sharing occurs between individuals, the study deeply sequenced the blood TCR repertoires of five healthy adults. For each donor, CD4 naive and CD4 memory were each given three plates, CD8 naive was given two plates, and CD8 memory was given one plate. Different laboratories and diverse techniques were used to prepare libraries and sequence TCR repertoires, to increase sequencing depth and limit assay-specific biases. Leukapheresis yielded between about 0.85 and 9.5 billion PBMCs per donor. General conclusions and limits of the study: Based on pairwise subsampling, the degree of clonotype sharing among donors was expected to be affected by sequencing depth. Naive subsets generally had larger estimated clonotype richness than memory subsets. The genetic and exposure-history diversity represented was limited by the small number of donors. Incomplete sequencing was indicated by rarefaction of sorted-subset datasets, despite the large sequencing depth. When a handful of donors were compared, the shared fraction of clonotypes was about 5% for naive CD4, over 3% for naive CD8, more than 2% for memory CD4, and 0.4% for memory CD8. Compared with non-shared clonotypes, clonotypes shared by all four sorted-subset donors had higher generation probabilities. Only blood was sampled, and tissue TCR repertoires likely differ from those in blood.

This clonotype originated in a man between 25 and 39 years old in good health. Sequencing input: naive CD4+ T cells sorted from blood. What the cell subset or site label conveys for this sample: CD45RA+ positively selected. The sequence links TRBV6-5 to TRBJ1-3; the D gene identity is not certain. In nucleotides, the sequence is TGTGCCAGCAGTTACTCAGCCTTTTCTGGAAACACCATATATTTT. Its coded protein is CASSYSAFSGNTIYF.